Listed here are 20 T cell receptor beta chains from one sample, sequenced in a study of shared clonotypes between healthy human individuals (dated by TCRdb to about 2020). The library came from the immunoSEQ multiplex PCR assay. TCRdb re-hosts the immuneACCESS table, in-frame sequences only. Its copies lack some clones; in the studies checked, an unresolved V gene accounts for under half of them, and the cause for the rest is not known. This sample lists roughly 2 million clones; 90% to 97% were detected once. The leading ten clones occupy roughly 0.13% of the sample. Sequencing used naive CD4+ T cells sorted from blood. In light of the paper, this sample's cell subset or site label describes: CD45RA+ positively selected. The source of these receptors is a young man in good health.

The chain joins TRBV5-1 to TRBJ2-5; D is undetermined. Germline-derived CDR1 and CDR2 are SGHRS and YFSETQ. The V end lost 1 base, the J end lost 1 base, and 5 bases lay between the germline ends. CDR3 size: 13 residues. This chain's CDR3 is CASSLYSQETQYF. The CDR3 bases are TGCGCCAGCAGCTTGTACAGCCAAGAGACCCAGTACTTC.

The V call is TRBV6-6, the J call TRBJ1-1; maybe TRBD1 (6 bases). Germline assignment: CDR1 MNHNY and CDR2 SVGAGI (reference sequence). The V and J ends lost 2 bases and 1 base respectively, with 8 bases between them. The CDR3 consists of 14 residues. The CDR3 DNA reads TGTGCCAGCAGTTACAGGACAGCGAACACTGAAGCTTTCTTT. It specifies CASSYRTANTEAFF.

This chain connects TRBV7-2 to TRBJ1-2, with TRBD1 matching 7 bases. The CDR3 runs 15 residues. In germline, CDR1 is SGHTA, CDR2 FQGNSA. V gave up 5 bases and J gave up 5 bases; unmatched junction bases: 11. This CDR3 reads CASSERVGQPYGYTF. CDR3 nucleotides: TGTGCCAGCAGCGAGAGAGTGGGACAGCCGTATGGCTACACCTTC.

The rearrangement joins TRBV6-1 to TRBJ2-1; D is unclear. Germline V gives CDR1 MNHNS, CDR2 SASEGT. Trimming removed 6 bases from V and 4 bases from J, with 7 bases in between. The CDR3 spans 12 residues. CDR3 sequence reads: CASRWRYNEQFF. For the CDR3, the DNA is TGTGCCAGCAGGTGGCGATACAATGAGCAGTTCTTC.

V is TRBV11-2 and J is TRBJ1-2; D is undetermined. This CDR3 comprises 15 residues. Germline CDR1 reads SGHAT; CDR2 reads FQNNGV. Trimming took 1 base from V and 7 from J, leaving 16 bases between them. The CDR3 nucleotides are TGTGCCAGCAGCTTAGCTTCTTTCCCCCTTAGTGGCTACACCTTC. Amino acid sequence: CASSLASFPLSGYTF.

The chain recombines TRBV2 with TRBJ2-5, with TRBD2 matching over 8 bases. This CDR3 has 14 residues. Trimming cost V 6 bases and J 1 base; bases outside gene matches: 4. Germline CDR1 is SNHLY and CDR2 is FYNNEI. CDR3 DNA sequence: TGTGCCAGCAGCTTAGCGGGGACCCAAGAGACCCAGTACTTC. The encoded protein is CASSLAGTQETQYF. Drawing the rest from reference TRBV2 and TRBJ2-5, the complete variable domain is EPEVTQTPSHQVTQMGQEVILRCVPISNHLYFYWYRQILGQKVEFLVSFYNNEISEKSEIFDDQFSVERPDGSNFTLKIRSTKLEDSAMYFCASSLAGTQETQYFGPGTRLLVL.

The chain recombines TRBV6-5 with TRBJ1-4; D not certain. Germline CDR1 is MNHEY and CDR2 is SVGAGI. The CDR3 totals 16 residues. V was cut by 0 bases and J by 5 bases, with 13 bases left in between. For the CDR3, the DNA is TGTGCCAGCAGTTACTCGAACCGGGCTTTAAATGAAAAACTGTTTTTT. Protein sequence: CASSYSNRALNEKLFF.

CDR3 region: CASSLGVSPSVYEQYF. In DNA form, the CDR3 reads TGTGCCAGCAGCTTGGGGGTTAGCCCATCCGTCTACGAGCAGTACTTC. This sequence joins TRBV5-4 and TRBJ2-7; D remains unclear. The CDR3 is 16 amino acids. Per the germline V gene, CDR1 is SGHNT and CDR2 is YYREEE (reference sequence). The V gene lost 0 bases and the J gene lost 3 bases, with 16 bases spanning the gap.

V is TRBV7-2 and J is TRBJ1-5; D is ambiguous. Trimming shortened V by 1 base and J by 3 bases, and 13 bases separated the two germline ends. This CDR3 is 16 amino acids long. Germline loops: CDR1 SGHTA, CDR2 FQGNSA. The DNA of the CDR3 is TGTGCCAGCAGCTTAGTATGGAGTGGAACCAATCAGCCCCAGCATTTT. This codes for CASSLVWSGTNQPQHF.

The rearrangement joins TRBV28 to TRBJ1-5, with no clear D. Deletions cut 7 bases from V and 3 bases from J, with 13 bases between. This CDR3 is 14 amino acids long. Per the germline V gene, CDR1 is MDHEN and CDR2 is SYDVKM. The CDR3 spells CASMPGSFNQPQHF. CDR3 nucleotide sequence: TGTGCCAGCATGCCCGGGTCCTTCAATCAGCCCCAGCATTTT.

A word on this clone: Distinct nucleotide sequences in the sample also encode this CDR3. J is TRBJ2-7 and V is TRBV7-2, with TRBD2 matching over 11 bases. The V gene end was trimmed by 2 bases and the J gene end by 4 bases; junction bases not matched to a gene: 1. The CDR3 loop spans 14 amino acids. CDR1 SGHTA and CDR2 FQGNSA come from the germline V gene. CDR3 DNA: TGTGCCAGCAGCTTAACTAGCGGGAGTTACGAGCAGTACTTC. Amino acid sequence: CASSLTSGSYEQYF.

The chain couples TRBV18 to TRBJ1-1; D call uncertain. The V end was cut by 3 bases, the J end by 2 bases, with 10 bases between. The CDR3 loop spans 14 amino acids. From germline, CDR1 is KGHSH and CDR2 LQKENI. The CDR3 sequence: CASSPISTNTEAFF. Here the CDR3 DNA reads TGTGCCAGCTCACCCATTTCCACCAACACTGAAGCTTTCTTT.

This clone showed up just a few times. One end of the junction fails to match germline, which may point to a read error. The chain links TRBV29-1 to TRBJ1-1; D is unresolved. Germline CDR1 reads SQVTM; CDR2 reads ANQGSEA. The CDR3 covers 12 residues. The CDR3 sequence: CSVAWLNTEASF. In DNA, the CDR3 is TGCAGCGTTGCCTGGTTGAACACTGAAGCTTCCTTT.

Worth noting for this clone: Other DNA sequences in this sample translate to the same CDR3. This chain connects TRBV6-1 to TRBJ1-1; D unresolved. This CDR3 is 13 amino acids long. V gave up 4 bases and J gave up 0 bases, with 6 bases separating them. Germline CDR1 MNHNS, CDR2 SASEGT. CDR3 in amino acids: CASSGRMNTEAFF. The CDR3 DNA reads TGTGCCAGCAGTGGCCGAATGAACACTGAAGCTTTCTTT.

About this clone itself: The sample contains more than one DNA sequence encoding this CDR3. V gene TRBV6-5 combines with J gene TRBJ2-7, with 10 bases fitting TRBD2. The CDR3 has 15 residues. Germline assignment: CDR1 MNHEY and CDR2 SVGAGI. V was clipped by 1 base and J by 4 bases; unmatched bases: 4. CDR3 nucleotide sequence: TGTGCCAGCAGTTACTTAGCGGGGGGTAGGTACGAGCAGTACTTC. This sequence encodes CASSYLAGGRYEQYF.

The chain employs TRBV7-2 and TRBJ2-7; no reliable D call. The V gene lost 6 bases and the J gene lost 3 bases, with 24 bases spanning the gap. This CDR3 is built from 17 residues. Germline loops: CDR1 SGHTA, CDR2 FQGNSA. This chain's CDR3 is CASRLNTVGPFDYEQYF. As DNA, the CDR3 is TGTGCCAGCAGGCTTAACACCGTAGGACCTTTCGACTACGAGCAGTACTTC.

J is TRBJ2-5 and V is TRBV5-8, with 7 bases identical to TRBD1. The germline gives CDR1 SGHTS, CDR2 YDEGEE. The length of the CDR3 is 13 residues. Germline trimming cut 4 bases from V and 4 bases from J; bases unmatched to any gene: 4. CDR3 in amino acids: CASSHWTGETQYF. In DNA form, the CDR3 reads TGTGCCAGCAGCCACTGGACAGGAGAGACCCAGTACTTC.

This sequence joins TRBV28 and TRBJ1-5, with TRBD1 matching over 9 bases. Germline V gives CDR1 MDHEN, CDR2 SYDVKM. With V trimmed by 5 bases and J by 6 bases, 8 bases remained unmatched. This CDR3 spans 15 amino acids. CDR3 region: CASSLRDRVSQPQHF. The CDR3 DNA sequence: TGTGCCAGCAGTCTGAGGGACAGGGTTAGTCAGCCCCAGCATTTT.

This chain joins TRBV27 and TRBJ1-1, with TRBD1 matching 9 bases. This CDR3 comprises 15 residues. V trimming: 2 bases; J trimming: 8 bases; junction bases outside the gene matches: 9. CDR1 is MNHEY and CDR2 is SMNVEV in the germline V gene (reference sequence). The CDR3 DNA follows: TGTGCCAGCAGTTTACATGGACAGGGGTCATCCGAAGCTTTCTTT. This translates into CASSLHGQGSSEAFF.

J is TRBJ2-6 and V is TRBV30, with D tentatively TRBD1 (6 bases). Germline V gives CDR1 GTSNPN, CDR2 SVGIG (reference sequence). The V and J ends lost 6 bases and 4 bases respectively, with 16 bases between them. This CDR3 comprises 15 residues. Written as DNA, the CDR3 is TGTGCCTGCCACCGGGACACACCCGGGGCCAACGTCCTGACTTTC. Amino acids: CACHRDTPGANVLTF.